These T cell receptor beta chains were read from a single sample in a study of T cell responses to AZD1222 COVID-19 vaccine. TCRdb keeps only in-frame clones here, not all; method: immunoSEQ multiplex PCR. The sample lists 150,000 to 200,000 clones; around 90% were seen once. Sequences were derived from peripheral blood, sampled on day 0 of AZD1222 vaccination. The receptors come from an adult in good health. Both conserved end residues are part of each CDR3. D genes are given only for firm matches. Size tells how often a clone was seen (once, few, many) or the class of an expanded clone, and some rows leave it out.

TRBD1,.,TRBV2,TRBJ1-2,CASRAGTGVGGYTF,TGTGCCAGCAGAGCTGGGACAGGGGTTGGTGGCTACACCTTC
TRBD1,.,TRBV19,TRBJ1-2,CASSISPGQGFGYTF,TGTGCCAGTAGTATATCCCCGGGACAGGGGTTTGGCTACACCTTC
TRBD2,.,TRBV5-1,TRBJ2-1,CASSGGLAGGSYNEQFF,TGCGCCAGCAGCGGGGGACTAGCGGGAGGATCCTACAATGAGCAGTTCTTC
.,once,TRBV6-5,TRBJ1-1,CASTFGGGLGAFF,TGTGCCAGCACCTTCGGCGGGGGGCTTGGAGCTTTCTTT
TRBD1,.,TRBV11-2,TRBJ1-1,CASVPGQRNTEAFF,TGTGCCAGCGTTCCGGGACAGAGAAACACTGAAGCTTTCTTT
.,.,TRBV5-1,TRBJ1-6,CASSSGTTNSPLHF,TGCGCCAGCAGCTCCGGGACAACAAATTCACCCCTCCACTTT
.,.,TRBV5-1,TRBJ1-2,CASSSGTDVNYGYTF,TGCGCCAGCAGCTCTGGAACTGACGTTAACTATGGCTACACCTTC
.,.,TRBV21-1,TRBJ2-7,CASSKELAGSPYEQYF,TGTGCCAGCAGCAAAGAGCTAGCAGGGTCTCCCTACGAGCAGTACTTC
.,.,TRBV19,TRBJ1-4,CASSMGATNEKLFF,TGTGCCAGTAGTATGGGGGCAACTAATGAAAAACTGTTTTTT
.,few,TRBV4-2,TRBJ1-2,CASSQEQGGTADGYTF,TGTGCCAGCAGCCAAGAGCAAGGGGGTACGGCGGATGGCTACACCTTC
.,.,TRBV7-8,TRBJ1-1,CASSPRPGGNTEAFF,TGTGCCAGCAGCCCCAGGCCGGGGGGAAACACTGAAGCTTTCTTT
TRBD2,.,TRBV10-3,TRBJ2-3,CAIRPTRLAYNFTDTQYF,TGTGCCATCAGGCCCACTCGACTAGCCTACAACTTCACAGATACGCAGTATTTT
.,.,TRBV19,TRBJ2-6,CASRPSGASGANVLTF,TGTGCCAGTAGACCCTCGGGAGCCTCTGGGGCCAACGTCCTGACTTTC
TRBD2,.,TRBV6-2/TRBV6-3,TRBJ2-1,CASSRLAGDFNPSYNEQFF,TGTGCCAGCAGTAGACTAGCGGGAGATTTTAATCCGTCCTACAATGAGCAGTTCTTC
.,.,TRBV9,TRBJ2-5,CASSAQYQETQYF,TGTGCCAGCAGCGCCCAGTACCAAGAGACCCAGTACTTC
TRBD1,.,TRBV25-1,TRBJ2-1,CASSDSGTGAYNEQFF,TGTGCCAGCAGTGACTCCGGGACAGGGGCCTACAATGAGCAGTTCTTC
.,.,TRBV9,TRBJ2-6,CASMKDRNLIANVLTF,TGTGCCAGCATGAAGGACAGAAATTTAATCGCCAACGTCCTGACTTTC
.,few,TRBV2,TRBJ1-5,CASSDKNSNQPQHF,TGTGCCAGCAGTGACAAGAATAGCAATCAGCCCCAGCATTTT
TRBD2,.,TRBV7-9,TRBJ2-1,CASTIAGGKDEQFF,TGTGCCAGCACAATAGCGGGAGGTAAGGATGAGCAGTTCTTC
.,.,TRBV3-1/TRBV3-2,TRBJ1-2,CASSPSQGGYTF,TGTGCCAGCAGCCCTTCTCAGGGCGGCTACACCTTC
.,.,TRBV18,TRBJ2-2,CASSPAGPSNTGELFF,TGTGCCAGCTCACCAGCGGGACCCTCGAACACCGGGGAGCTGTTTTTT
TRBD2,.,TRBV6-4,TRBJ2-7,CASIGTRNSYEQYF,TGTGCCAGCATTGGGACTAGGAACTCCTACGAGCAGTACTTC
.,few,TRBV14,TRBJ1-3,CASSQVTTIYF,TGTGCCAGCAGCCAAGTCACAACCATATATTTT
TRBD1,.,TRBV25-1,TRBJ2-7,CASSELDRGIEQYF,TGTGCCAGCAGTGAATTGGACAGGGGGATCGAGCAGTACTTC
.,.,TRBV9,TRBJ1-3,CASSFRGSSGNTIYF,TGTGCCAGCAGCTTCCGAGGGAGCTCTGGAAACACCATATATTTT
.,.,TRBV6-5,TRBJ1-2,CATRGQTAYGYTF,TGTGCCACCCGGGGCCAGACGGCCTATGGCTACACCTTC
TRBD2,.,TRBV5-6,TRBJ2-1,CASSASKLAGGNEQFF,TGTGCCAGCAGCGCAAGCAAACTAGCGGGAGGCAATGAGCAGTTCTTC
.,.,TRBV2,TRBJ2-1,CASSEALTRGNGPNEQFF,TGTGCCAGCAGTGAAGCTCTGACACGGGGCAATGGCCCCAATGAGCAGTTCTTC
TRBD1,few,TRBV6-5,TRBJ1-5,CATFDREGNQPQHF,TGTGCCACTTTTGACAGGGAGGGCAATCAGCCCCAGCATTTT
TRBD2,once,TRBV5-1,TRBJ2-1,CASSLTGGVANEQFF,TGCGCCAGCAGCTTGACGGGGGGAGTCGCGAATGAGCAGTTCTTC
TRBD2,.,TRBV5-4,TRBJ2-7,CASSWGGVEQYF,TGTGCCAGCAGCTGGGGGGGAGTAGAGCAGTACTTC
.,.,TRBV13,TRBJ2-7,CASSSRGGVTYEQYF,TGTGCCAGCAGCTCGCGGGGCGGAGTGACCTACGAGCAGTACTTC
.,.,TRBV19,TRBJ2-5,CASSPQGGYQETQYF,TGTGCCAGTAGCCCGCAGGGGGGGTACCAAGAGACCCAGTACTTC
.,.,TRBV4-1,TRBJ1-2,CASSQEGHSNYGYTF,TGCGCCAGCAGCCAAGAGGGGCACTCGAACTATGGCTACACCTTC
TRBD2,.,TRBV29-1,TRBJ2-3,CSVEPGLAGVDTQYF,TGCAGCGTTGAGCCGGGACTAGCGGGAGTGGATACGCAGTATTTT
.,.,TRBV5-6,TRBJ2-5,CASSLVSAQETQYF,TGTGCCAGCAGCTTGGTTTCAGCCCAAGAGACCCAGTACTTC
.,.,TRBV7-2,TRBJ1-4,CASSPWQANEKLFF,TGTGCCAGCAGCCCCTGGCAAGCTAATGAAAAACTGTTTTTT
.,.,TRBV5-4,TRBJ2-3,CASSLGGTDTQYF,TGTGCCAGCAGCTTGGGGGGTACAGATACGCAGTATTTT
TRBD1,once,TRBV5-1,TRBJ1-1,CASSLRPGQGRAGEAFF,TGCGCCAGCAGCTTGAGGCCCGGACAGGGCAGGGCAGGAGAAGCTTTCTTT
.,.,TRBV10-3,TRBJ2-5,CAISDLGRDQETQYF,TGTGCCATCAGTGACCTTGGAAGGGACCAAGAGACCCAGTACTTC
TRBD1,.,TRBV6-1,TRBJ1-1,CASSELGQGLNTEAFF,TGTGCCAGCAGTGAATTGGGACAGGGATTGAACACTGAAGCTTTCTTT
.,.,TRBV10-1,TRBJ1-5,CASRATNHGGSIVQPQHF,TGCGCCAGCAGAGCCACCAATCATGGGGGGTCTATCGTTCAGCCCCAGCATTTT
TRBD1,once,TRBV27,TRBJ2-5,CASSSGQLAQETQYF,TGTGCCAGCAGTTCGGGACAGCTCGCACAAGAGACCCAGTACTTC
.,.,TRBV6-1,TRBJ1-5,CASSEASGYSNQPQHF,TGTGCCAGCAGTGAAGCCTCGGGGTATAGCAATCAGCCCCAGCATTTT
TRBD1,.,TRBV7-9,TRBJ1-1,CASSAPGTGNTEAFF,TGTGCCAGCAGCGCTCCCGGGACAGGGAATACTGAAGCTTTCTTT
.,.,TRBV19,TRBJ2-7,CASRQGNYEQYF,TGTGCCAGTAGACAGGGCAACTACGAGCAGTACTTC
TRBD1,.,TRBV4-1,TRBJ2-3,CASSQGQGGTDTQYF,TGCGCCAGCAGCCAAGGACAGGGTGGAACAGATACGCAGTATTTT
TRBD1,.,TRBV2,TRBJ2-5,CASRGQGETQYF,TGTGCCAGCAGGGGACAGGGAGAGACCCAGTACTTC
.,.,TRBV27,TRBJ2-1,CASREEGSLSYNEQFF,TGTGCCAGCAGGGAGGAGGGCTCCTTAAGTTACAATGAGCAGTTCTTC
.,.,TRBV20-1,TRBJ1-4,CSASIGINEKLFF,TGCAGTGCTAGTATAGGGATTAATGAAAAACTGTTTTTT
.,.,TRBV24-1,TRBJ2-6,CATSDVNSGANVLTF,TGTGCCACCAGTGATGTGAACTCTGGGGCCAACGTCCTGACTTTC
TRBD2,.,TRBV9,TRBJ2-3,CASSVGERGFTDTQYF,TGTGCCAGCAGCGTAGGGGAGCGGGGCTTCACAGATACGCAGTATTTT
TRBD1,.,TRBV28,TRBJ1-4,CASSFQTGGNEKLFF,TGTGCCAGCAGTTTCCAGACAGGGGGGAATGAAAAACTGTTTTTT
.,.,TRBV9,TRBJ1-4,CASSVEGTKLFF,TGTGCCAGCAGCGTAGAGGGGACAAAACTGTTTTTT
TRBD2,.,TRBV9,TRBJ2-4,CASSVDWREAIQYF,TGTGCCAGCAGCGTAGATTGGCGGGAGGCCATTCAGTACTTC
.,once,TRBV19,TRBJ1-5,CASSMWEGPGNQPQHF,TGTGCCAGTAGTATGTGGGAGGGACCTGGCAATCAGCCCCAGCATTTT
.,.,TRBV20-1,TRBJ1-5,CSASLGRSEQPQHF,TGCAGTGCTAGTTTGGGGCGAAGTGAACAGCCCCAGCATTTT
.,.,TRBV5-4,TRBJ2-7,CASSVDYTYEQYF,TGTGCCAGCAGTGTTGACTACACCTACGAGCAGTACTTC
TRBD2,.,TRBV6-2/TRBV6-3,TRBJ2-1,CASSPLVAGRFSSYNEQFF,TGTGCCAGCAGCCCTTTGGTAGCGGGCCGTTTCAGCTCCTACAATGAGCAGTTCTTC
.,.,TRBV9,TRBJ2-2,CASSPLLATNTGELFF,TGTGCCAGCAGCCCACTCCTAGCGACGAACACCGGGGAGCTGTTTTTT